This TCR beta chain came from a study of CD8+CD57+ T cells in acquired aplastic anemia. As for the study in general: Sorted CD4+ and CD8+ cell DNA averaged approximately 3.2 ug. Average CD4+ read depth in healthy donors was about 10.8 million reads. Study-wide points: Patients and controls shared roughly 31 CD8+ CDR3 sequences, highly expressed in patients. The CD8+ Simpson's diversity of patients and controls was not significantly different.

Investigators profiled TCR beta VDJ and CDR3 from genomic DNA template. In TCRdb, the reads were re-called with MiXCR into one record per CDR3 protein. Of hundreds of thousands of distinct CDR3 sequences listed, 55% to 70% are singletons. Remarks on this clonotype: Antigen: not known.

V was cut by 6 bases and J by 14 bases, with 20 bases left in between. Germline assignment: CDR1 DFQATT and CDR2 SNEGSKA (reference sequence). This CDR3 is 13 amino acids long. The gene calls are TRBV20-1 and TRBJ2-6, with D maybe TRBD2 (6 bases). The receptor was isolated from a human donor in good health, serving as a control. The sequencing input was sorted CD4+, CD8+, or CD8+CD57+ T cells (not recorded which) from PBMCs. CDR3 residues: CSATVRETDILTF. CDR3 sequence (DNA): TGCAGTGCCACTGTTCGGGAGACAGACATCCTGACTTTC.